These 11 T cell receptor beta chains came from one sample sequenced in a study of CD8 T cells in Susac syndrome. Random-hexamer reverse transcription was applied to about 0.45 to 1 ug RNA. MiXCR was run by TCRdb on the immunoSEQ multiplex PCR reads, yielding one entry per CDR3 protein. The profile shows fewer than 150,000 distinct CDR3 sequences, under 95% of them singletons. Sequencing used CD8+ T cells from PBMCs. These TCRs come from a human donor with multiple sclerosis.

The gene calls are TRBV27 and TRBJ1-1; D remains unclear. CDR3 length: 14 amino acids. Germline V lookup: CDR1 MNHEY, CDR2 SMNVEV (reference sequence). V was trimmed by 5 bases and J by 0 bases, leaving 10 bases between them. The CDR3 region is CASSPRLMNTEAFF. CDR3 bases: TGTGCCAGCAGTCCTAGACTCATGAACACTGAAGCTTTCTTT.

The gene calls are TRBV19 and TRBJ2-1, with D perhaps TRBD2 (6 bases). This CDR3 spans 15 amino acids. Germline CDR1 reads LNHDA; CDR2 reads SQIVND (reference sequence). The V and J ends lost 4 bases and 0 bases respectively, with 10 bases between them. The CDR3, as DNA: TGTGCCAGTAGTACGGCGACTAGCTCCTACAATGAGCAGTTCTTC. This encodes CASSTATSSYNEQFF. Variable domain in full (rest from reference TRBV19 and TRBJ2-1): DGGITQSPKYLFRKEGQNVTLSCEQNLNHDAMYWYRQDPGQGLRLIYYSQIVNDFQKGDIAEGYSVSREKKESFPLTVTSAQKNPTAFYLCASSTATSSYNEQFFGPGTRLTVL.

The chain joins TRBV7-9 to TRBJ2-1, with D perhaps matching TRBD1 or TRBD2 (5 bases each). Germline assignment: CDR1 SEHNR and CDR2 FQNEAQ (reference sequence). V was shortened by 4 bases and J by 9 bases, with 16 bases between the two germline ends. The CDR3 runs to 14 residues. In nucleotides, the CDR3 is TGTGCCAGCAGCTGGTCGGGCGAGGGGCTTGAGCAGTTCTTC. It encodes CASSWSGEGLEQFF.

The chain uses TRBV19 and TRBJ1-3; D ambiguous. Germline V gives CDR1 LNHDA, CDR2 SQIVND (reference sequence). The CDR3 has 13 amino acids. V lost 5 bases to trimming and J lost 4 bases, with 9 bases between them. DNA for the CDR3: TGTGCCAGTAGTCCCGGCCCAGGAAACACCATATATTTT. Translated: CASSPGPGNTIYF.

V and J are TRBV27 and TRBJ2-7, with TRBD2 matching over 11 bases. This CDR3 has 14 residues. V trimming: 2 bases; J trimming: 7 bases; junction bases outside the gene matches: 4. The germline gives CDR1 MNHEY, CDR2 SMNVEV (reference sequence). The CDR3 is CASSLALAGGEQYF. The CDR3 nucleotides are TGTGCCAGCAGTTTAGCGCTAGCGGGAGGAGAGCAGTACTTC.

The rearrangement links TRBV12-3 or TRBV12-4 to TRBJ2-7, with D perhaps matching TRBD1 or TRBD2 (5 bases each). The CDR3 is 14 residues long. V was trimmed by 4 bases and J by 1 base, leaving 11 bases between them. CDR3 coding DNA: TGTGCCAGCAGTTGGGACGGCAGTTCCTACGAGCAGTACTTC. It specifies CASSWDGSSYEQYF.

The rearrangement links TRBV29-1 to TRBJ1-4; maybe TRBD1 (5 bases). The V gene's germline CDR1 is SQVTM and CDR2 ANQGSEA. CDR3 length: 13 residues. V was pared by 3 bases and J by 2 bases, with 7 bases between. This CDR3 is CSVEGGTNEKLFF. CDR3 DNA sequence: TGCAGCGTTGAGGGGGGGACTAATGAAAAACTGTTTTTT. The whole variable domain, filled in from reference TRBV29-1 and TRBJ1-4, reads SAVISQKPSRDICQRGTSLTIQCQVDSQVTMMFWYRQQPGQSLTLIATANQGSEATYESGFVIDKFPISRPNLTFSTLTVSNMSPEDSSIYLCSVEGGTNEKLFFGSGTQLSVL.

This rearrangement joins TRBV24-1 to TRBJ1-4; D is uncertain. The CDR3 runs to 13 residues. CDR1 is KGHDR, CDR2 SFDVKD, per germline. Between the trimmed V and J ends, which lost 9 bases and 9 bases, there was a span of 16 bases. The CDR3 here is CATPPGQPKKLFF. The CDR3 DNA reads TGTGCCACCCCCCCCGGGCAGCCCAAAAAACTGTTTTTT.

V and J are TRBV7-8 and TRBJ2-7; the D is unclear. V shed 2 bases and J shed 3 bases, with 8 bases lying between them. Germline V gene lookup returns CDR1 SGHVS and CDR2 FQNEAQ. This CDR3 comprises 13 residues. The CDR3 loop is CASSLFGYYEQYF. The CDR3 coding sequence is TGTGCCAGCAGCTTATTCGGTTACTACGAGCAGTACTTC.

The chain has TRBV28 and TRBJ2-1; D not certain. Trimming removed 7 bases from V and 7 bases from J, with 17 bases in between. CDR1 is MDHEN and CDR2 is SYDVKM in the germline V gene. The CDR3 has 14 amino acids. CDR3: CASTLGWVRNEQFF. As DNA, the CDR3 is TGTGCCAGCACCCTAGGGTGGGTTAGAAATGAGCAGTTCTTC.

V and J are TRBV29-1 and TRBJ2-5, with 7 bases fitting TRBD2. This CDR3 is 13 amino acids long. Germline V gene sequence: CDR1 SQVTM, CDR2 ANQGSEA. J gave up 3 bases and V 7 bases, and 8 bases lay outside the gene matches. The CDR3 region has the DNA TGCAGCGCTAGCGGTGAAAATAAAGAGACCCAGTACTTC. This translates into CSASGENKETQYF.